This TCR beta chain comes out of a study of blood T cell repertoires in COVID-19. The CDR3 sequence is 14 residues long. From germline, CDR1 is SGHTA and CDR2 FQGNSA. Trimming cost V 1 base and J 6 bases; bases outside gene matches: 2. The data were produced by immunoSEQ multiplex PCR, yet TCRdb's version contains in-frame clones alone and is incomplete. Here the sample spans about 230,000 clones, 75% to 85% being singletons. This receptor was obtained from a man in his forties or fifties who had recovered from COVID-19. V is TRBV7-2 and J is TRBJ1-4; 7 nucleotides agree with TRBD1. The sequenced sample consisted of peripheral blood. This CDR3 is CASSLGTGHEKLFF. CDR3 sequence (DNA): TGTGCCAGCAGCTTAGGGACAGGCCATGAAAAACTGTTTTTT.